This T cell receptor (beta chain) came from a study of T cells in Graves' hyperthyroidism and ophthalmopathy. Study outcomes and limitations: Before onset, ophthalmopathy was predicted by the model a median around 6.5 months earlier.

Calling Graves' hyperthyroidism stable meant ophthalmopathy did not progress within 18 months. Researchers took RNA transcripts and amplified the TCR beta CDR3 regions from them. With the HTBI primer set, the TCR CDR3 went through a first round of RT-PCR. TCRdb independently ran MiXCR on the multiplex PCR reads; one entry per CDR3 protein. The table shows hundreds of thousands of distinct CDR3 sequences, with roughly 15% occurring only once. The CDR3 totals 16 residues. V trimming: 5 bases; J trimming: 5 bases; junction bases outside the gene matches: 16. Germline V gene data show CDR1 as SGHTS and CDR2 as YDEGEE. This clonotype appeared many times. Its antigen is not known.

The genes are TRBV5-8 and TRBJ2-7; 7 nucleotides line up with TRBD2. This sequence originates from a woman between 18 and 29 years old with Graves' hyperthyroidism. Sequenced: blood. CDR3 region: CASSSGLVGGFDEQYF. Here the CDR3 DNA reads TGTGCCAGCAGTTCCGGACTAGTCGGCGGGTTTGACGAGCAGTACTTC.